The T cell receptor (beta chain) described here comes from a study of blood T cell repertoires in COVID-19. CDR3 length equals 14 residues. V was pared by 6 bases and J by 10 bases, with 17 bases between. CDR1 is SGHKS and CDR2 is YYEKEE in the germline V gene (reference sequence). The method was immunoSEQ multiplex PCR; TCRdb's version includes in-frame clones alone and lacks a portion of them. Of under 300,000 clones in the sample, more than 75% were seen once. The chain has TRBV5-5 and TRBJ1-6, with D possibly being TRBD1 (5 bases). The TCR comes from a woman aged 50 to 60 who had been exposed to COVID-19. The sequenced material came from PBMCs or T cells enriched from blood (not recorded which). CDR3 nucleotide sequence: TGTGCCAGCACCACGGGGGAGGGGAGATCACCCCTCCACTTT. Its protein is CASTTGEGRSPLHF.